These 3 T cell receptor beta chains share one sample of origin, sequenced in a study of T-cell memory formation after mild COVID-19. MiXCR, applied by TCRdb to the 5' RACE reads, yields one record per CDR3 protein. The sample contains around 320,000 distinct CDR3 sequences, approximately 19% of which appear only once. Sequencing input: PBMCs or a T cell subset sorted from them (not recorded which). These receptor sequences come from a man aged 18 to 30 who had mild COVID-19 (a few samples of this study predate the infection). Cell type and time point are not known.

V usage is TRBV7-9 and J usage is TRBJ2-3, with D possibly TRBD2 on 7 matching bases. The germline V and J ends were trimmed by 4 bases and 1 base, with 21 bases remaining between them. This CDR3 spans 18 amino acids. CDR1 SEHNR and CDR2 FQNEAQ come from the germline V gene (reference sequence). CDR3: CASSSHRTRGGRTDTQYF. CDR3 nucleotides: TGTGCCAGCAGCTCTCACAGAACTAGGGGGGGACGCACAGATACGCAGTATTTT.

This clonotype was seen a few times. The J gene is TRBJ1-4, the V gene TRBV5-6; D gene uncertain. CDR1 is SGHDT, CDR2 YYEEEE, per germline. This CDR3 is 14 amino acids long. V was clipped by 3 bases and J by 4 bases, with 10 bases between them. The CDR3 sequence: CASSSSQDNEKLFF. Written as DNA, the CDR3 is TGTGCCAGCAGCTCCAGTCAAGATAATGAAAAACTGTTTTTT.

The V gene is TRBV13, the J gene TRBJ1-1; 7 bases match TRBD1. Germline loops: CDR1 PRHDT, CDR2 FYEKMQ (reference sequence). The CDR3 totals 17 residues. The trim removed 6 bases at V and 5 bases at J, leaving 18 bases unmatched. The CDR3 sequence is CASRFQGYETGMTEAFF. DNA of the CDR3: TGTGCCAGCAGATTCCAGGGCTACGAGACAGGGATGACTGAAGCTTTCTTT.